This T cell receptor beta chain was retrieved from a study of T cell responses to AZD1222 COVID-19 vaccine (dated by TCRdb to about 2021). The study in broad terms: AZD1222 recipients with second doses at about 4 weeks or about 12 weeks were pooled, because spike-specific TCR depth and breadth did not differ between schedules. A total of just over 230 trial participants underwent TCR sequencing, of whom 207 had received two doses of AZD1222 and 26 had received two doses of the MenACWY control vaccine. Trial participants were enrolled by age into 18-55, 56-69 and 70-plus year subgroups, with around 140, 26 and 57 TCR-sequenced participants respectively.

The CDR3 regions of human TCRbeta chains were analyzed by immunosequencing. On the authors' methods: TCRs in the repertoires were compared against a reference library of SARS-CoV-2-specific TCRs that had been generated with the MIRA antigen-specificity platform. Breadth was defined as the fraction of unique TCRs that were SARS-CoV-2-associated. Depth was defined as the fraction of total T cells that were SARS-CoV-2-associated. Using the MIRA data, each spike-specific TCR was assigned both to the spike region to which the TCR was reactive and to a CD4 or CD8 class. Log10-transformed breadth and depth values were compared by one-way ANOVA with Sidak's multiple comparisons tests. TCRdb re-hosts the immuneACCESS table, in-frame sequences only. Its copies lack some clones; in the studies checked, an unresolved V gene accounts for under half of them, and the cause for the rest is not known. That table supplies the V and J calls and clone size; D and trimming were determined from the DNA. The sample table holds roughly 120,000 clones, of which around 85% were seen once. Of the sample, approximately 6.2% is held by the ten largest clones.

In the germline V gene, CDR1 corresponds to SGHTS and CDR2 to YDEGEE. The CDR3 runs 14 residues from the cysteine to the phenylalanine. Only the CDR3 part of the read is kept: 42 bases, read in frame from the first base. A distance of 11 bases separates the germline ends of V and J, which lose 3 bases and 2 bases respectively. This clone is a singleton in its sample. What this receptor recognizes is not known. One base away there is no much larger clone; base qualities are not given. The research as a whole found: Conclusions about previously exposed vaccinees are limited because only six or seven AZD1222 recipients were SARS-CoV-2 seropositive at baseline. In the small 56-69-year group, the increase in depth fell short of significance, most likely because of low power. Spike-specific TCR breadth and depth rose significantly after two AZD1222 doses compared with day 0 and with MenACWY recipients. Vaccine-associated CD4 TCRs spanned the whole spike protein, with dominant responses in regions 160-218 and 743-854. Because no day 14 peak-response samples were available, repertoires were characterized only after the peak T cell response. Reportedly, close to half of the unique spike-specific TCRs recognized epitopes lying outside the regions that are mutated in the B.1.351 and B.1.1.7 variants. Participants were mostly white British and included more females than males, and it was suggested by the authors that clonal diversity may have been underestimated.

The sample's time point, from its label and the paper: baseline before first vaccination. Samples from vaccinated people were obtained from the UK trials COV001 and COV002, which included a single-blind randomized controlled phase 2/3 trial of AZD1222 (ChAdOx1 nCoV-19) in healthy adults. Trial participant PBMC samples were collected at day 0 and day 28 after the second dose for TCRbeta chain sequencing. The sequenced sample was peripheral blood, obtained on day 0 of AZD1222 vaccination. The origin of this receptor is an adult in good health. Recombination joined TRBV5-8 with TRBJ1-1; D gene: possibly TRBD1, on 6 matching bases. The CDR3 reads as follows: CASSSRTANTEAFF. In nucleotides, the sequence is TGTGCCAGCAGCTCGAGGACAGCCAACACTGAAGCTTTCTTT. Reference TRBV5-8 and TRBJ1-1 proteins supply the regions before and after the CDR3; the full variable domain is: EAGVTQSPTHLIKTRGQQATLRCSPISGHTSVYWYQQALGLGLQFLLWYDEGEERNRGNFPPRFSGRQFPNYSSELNVNALELEDSALYLCASSSRTANTEAFFGQGTRLTVV.